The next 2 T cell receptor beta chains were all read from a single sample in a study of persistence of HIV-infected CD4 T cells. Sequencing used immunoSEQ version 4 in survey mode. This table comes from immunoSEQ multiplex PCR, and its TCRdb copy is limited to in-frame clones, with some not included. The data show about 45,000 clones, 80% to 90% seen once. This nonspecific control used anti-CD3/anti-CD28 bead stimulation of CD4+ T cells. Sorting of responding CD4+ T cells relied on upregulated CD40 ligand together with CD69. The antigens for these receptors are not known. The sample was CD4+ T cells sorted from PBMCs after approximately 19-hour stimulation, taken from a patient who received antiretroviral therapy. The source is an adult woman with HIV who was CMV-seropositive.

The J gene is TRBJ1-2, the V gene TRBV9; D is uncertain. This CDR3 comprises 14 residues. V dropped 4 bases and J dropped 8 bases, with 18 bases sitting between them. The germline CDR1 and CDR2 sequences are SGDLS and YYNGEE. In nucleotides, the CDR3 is TGTGCCAGCAGCCAAGGGTCCCCGGGGTTAGGCTACACCTTC. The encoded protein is CASSQGSPGLGYTF.

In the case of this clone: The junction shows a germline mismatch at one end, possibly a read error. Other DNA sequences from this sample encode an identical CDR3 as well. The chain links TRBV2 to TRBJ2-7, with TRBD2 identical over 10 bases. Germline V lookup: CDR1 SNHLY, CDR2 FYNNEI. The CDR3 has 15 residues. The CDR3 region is CASSEGVAGGYEQYF. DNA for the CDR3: TGTGCCAGCAGCGAAGGGGTAGCGGGAGGTTACGAGCAGTACTTC.